This entry lists 4 T cell receptor beta chains sequenced from one sample in a study of T-cell reconstitution after alpha-beta-depleted transplantation in children. Preparation of the TCRbeta library was carried out with unique molecular identifiers. TCRdb reprocessed the PCR reads with MiXCR, giving one entry per CDR3 protein. The table lists 210,000 or so distinct CDR3 sequences, 9.5% to 13% of them singletons. Specimen: PBMCs, collected before TCRalphabeta/CD19-depleted stem cell transplant. These receptors all stem from a child less than two years old with acute myeloid leukemia, due to receive a stem cell transplant.

Ten or more counts support this clonotype. This rearrangement joins TRBV6-5 to TRBJ1-4, with 7 bases fitting TRBD1. This CDR3 comprises 15 residues. J gave up 8 bases and V 0 bases, and 6 bases lay outside the gene matches. Germline CDR1 is MNHEY and CDR2 is SVGAGI. The CDR3 DNA reads TGTGCCAGCAGTTACTCACAGGGGCTGGGGGAAAAACTGTTTTTT. Translation gives CASSYSQGLGEKLFF.

This clonotype appeared many times. The V and J genes are TRBV5-1 and TRBJ1-4; the D gene is possibly TRBD1 (5 bases). Germline lookup yields CDR1 SGHRS and CDR2 YFSETQ. CDR3 length: 14 residues. The V end was cut by 4 bases, the J end by 6 bases, with 13 bases between. CDR3 DNA sequence: TGCGCCAGCAGCCCGGACCAGGGACATGAAAAACTGTTTTTT. The encoded protein is CASSPDQGHEKLFF.

In this sample, this clonotype turned up many times. The chain carries TRBV5-1 and TRBJ2-1; 9 bases agree with TRBD2. The trim removed 4 bases at V and 1 base at J, leaving 3 bases unmatched. The germline V gene encodes CDR1 SGHRS and CDR2 YFSETQ. The CDR3 has 15 amino acids. DNA for the CDR3: TGCGCCAGCAGCCCTACTAGCGGGTCCTACAATGAGCAGTTCTTC. Protein product: CASSPTSGSYNEQFF.

This clonotype was recorded at least ten times. V gene TRBV11-3 combines with J gene TRBJ1-1, with a tentative D call TRBD1 (5 bases). Trimming took off 8 bases at V and 1 base at J, with 17 bases between the two ends. The CDR3 has 15 residues. Germline loops: CDR1 SGHNT, CDR2 YENEEA. CDR3 nucleotides: TGTGCCAGCGCAGCGGCCGGGACGGCGAACACTGAAGCTTTCTTT. Residues: CASAAAGTANTEAFF.